The 13 T cell receptor beta chains given below trace back to one sample, sequenced in a study of shared clonotypes between healthy human individuals. Sequencing was performed with immunoSEQ multiplex PCR; in TCRdb, only in-frame clones are kept and a portion is missing. The table has about 990,000 clones, about 84% seen once. Sequencing was performed on memory CD4+ T cells from PBMCs. The subset is: CD45RA-negative fraction. The origin of the receptors is a young man in good health. Some clones in this sample may be carry-over from other donors' samples.

This clone showed up just a few times. The chain combines TRBV7-2 with TRBJ2-7; maybe TRBD2 (6 bases). V was pared by 5 bases and J by 4 bases, with 15 bases between. The CDR3 totals 14 residues. Germline V gives CDR1 SGHTA, CDR2 FQGNSA. CDR3 DNA: TGTGCCAGCAGCACCTATGGAGGGTTGTACGAGCAGTACTTC. Its translation: CASSTYGGLYEQYF.

The genes are TRBV14 and TRBJ2-3, with 13 bases lining up with TRBD2. The CDR3 length is 19 residues. Trimming took 2 bases from V and 2 from J; bases not matched to a gene: 10. Germline CDR1 and CDR2: SGHDN and FVKESK. DNA for the CDR3: TGTGCCAGCAGCCAAAAAGGGGGACTAGCGGGACGAACCACAGATACGCAGTATTTT. Amino acid sequence: CASSQKGGLAGRTTDTQYF.

V is TRBV28 and J is TRBJ1-1; TRBD1 is a possible D gene (6 bases). The CDR3 is made up of 15 amino acids. CDR1 and CDR2 from the germline V gene are MDHEN and SYDVKM. Trimming stripped 3 bases from V and 0 bases from J, with 11 bases between. CDR3 sequence reads: CASSFVGGLNTEAFF. In DNA, the CDR3 is TGTGCCAGCAGTTTTGTGGGGGGCTTGAACACTGAAGCTTTCTTT.

The chain is built from TRBV7-3 and TRBJ2-7; D unresolved. Deletions cut 1 base from V and 6 bases from J, with 10 bases between. Germline CDR1 is SGHTA and CDR2 is FQGTGA. The CDR3 contains 13 residues. The CDR3 spells CASSLNTFAEQYF. DNA of the CDR3: TGTGCCAGCAGCTTAAATACTTTCGCCGAGCAGTACTTC.

V gene TRBV9 combines with J gene TRBJ1-5; TRBD1 matches 9 bases. Germline V CDR1 and CDR2: SGDLS, YYNGEE. Unmatched junction bases numbered 2, after V lost 4 bases and J lost 3 bases. The CDR3 length is 14 residues. This CDR3 is CASSRTGDNQPQHF. The CDR3 DNA is TGTGCCAGCAGCCGGACAGGGGACAATCAGCCCCAGCATTTT.

This sequence joins TRBV5-4 and TRBJ1-1, with 9 bases lining up with TRBD1. CDR1 and CDR2 (germline): SGHNT, YYREEE (reference sequence). The V gene end was trimmed by 2 bases and the J gene end by 3 bases; junction bases not matched to a gene: 2. The CDR3 covers 14 residues. The CDR3: CASSFDRGDTEAFF. The CDR3, as DNA: TGTGCCAGCAGCTTTGACAGGGGGGACACTGAAGCTTTCTTT.

V is TRBV5-4 and J is TRBJ2-1; D uncertain. Germline CDR1 and CDR2: SGHNT and YYREEE (reference sequence). The germline V and J ends were trimmed by 0 bases and 4 bases, with 11 bases remaining between them. The CDR3 is 15 amino acids. The CDR3 nucleotides are TGTGCCAGCAGCTTGGAATGGTCTCGTTACAATGAGCAGTTCTTC. This gives the protein CASSLEWSRYNEQFF.

The chain has TRBV28 and TRBJ2-7; TRBD1 agrees at 9 bases. J was trimmed by 5 bases and V by 4 bases; bases with no gene match: 12. The CDR3 loop spans 16 amino acids. The germline CDR1 and CDR2 sequences are MDHEN and SYDVKM. CDR3 sequence reads: CASSSETGGKGHEQYF. DNA of the CDR3: TGTGCCAGCAGTTCCGAAACAGGGGGCAAAGGCCACGAGCAGTACTTC.

This clone showed up just a few times. V is TRBV27 and J is TRBJ2-1; 9 positions agree with TRBD1. Germline trimming cut 8 bases from V and 2 bases from J; bases unmatched to any gene: 7. This CDR3 has 15 residues. CDR1 and CDR2 from the germline V gene are MNHEY and SMNVEV (reference sequence). DNA of the CDR3: TGTGCCAGCCGAAAGGACAGGGGTCCCTACAATGAGCAGTTCTTC. Protein sequence: CASRKDRGPYNEQFF.

This clone was observed a few times. The chain is built from TRBV28 and TRBJ1-1; TRBD1 might be the D (5 bases). The V gene's germline CDR1 is MDHEN and CDR2 SYDVKM. V lost 5 bases and J lost 1, with 8 bases in between. This CDR3 is built from 13 residues. The CDR3 here is CASSDRRNTEAFF. The CDR3 coding sequence is TGTGCCAGCAGTGACAGACGGAACACTGAAGCTTTCTTT.

The V call is TRBV25-1, the J call TRBJ2-3; D is perhaps TRBD2 (5 bases). The CDR3 has 11 amino acids. Looked up from germline, CDR1 is MGHDK and CDR2 is SYGVNS. Trimming cost V 3 bases and J 8 bases, with 6 bases left between them. CDR3 sequence: CASSEAGTQYF. The DNA for the CDR3 is TGTGCCAGCAGTGAGGCGGGTACGCAGTATTTT.

The rearrangement links TRBV28 to TRBJ2-1; D not resolved. CDR1 and CDR2 (germline): MDHEN, SYDVKM. The CDR3 has 11 residues. V shed 10 bases and J shed 7 bases, with 11 bases lying between them. CDR3 DNA sequence: TGTGCCACGCGTCTTTGGAATGAGCAGTTCTTC. Residues: CATRLWNEQFF.

The chain joins TRBV9 to TRBJ2-3; 10 positions match TRBD2. Germline V lookup: CDR1 SGDLS, CDR2 YYNGEE. This CDR3 is built from 17 residues. V dropped 4 bases and J dropped 4; count of bases not matched to a gene: 12. Here the CDR3 reads CASSPPPASGRADTQYF. In DNA, the CDR3 is TGTGCCAGCAGCCCCCCCCCGGCTAGCGGGAGAGCAGATACGCAGTATTTT.